One and the same sample provided the 30 T cell receptor beta chains below, sequenced in a study of T cell changes during pregnancy in multiple sclerosis. Data came from immunoSEQ multiplex PCR; TCRdb stores just in-frame clones and leaves some out. The sample records 65,000 to 95,000 clones, 85% to 95% being singletons. The input for sequencing was peripheral blood, taken after pregnancy. The source of these receptors is a female donor in good health, enrolled as a control in a pregnancy study.

This sequence joins TRBV6-5 and TRBJ2-1; TRBD1 agrees at 10 bases. CDR1 MNHEY and CDR2 SVGAGI come from the germline V gene. CDR3 length equals 15 residues. With V trimmed by 5 bases and J by 4 bases, 5 bases remained unmatched. The CDR3 coding sequence is TGTGCCAGCAGTAAGGGACAGGGGTTTTACAATGAGCAGTTCTTC. Translating it yields CASSKGQGFYNEQFF.

This chain joins TRBV6-1 and TRBJ1-5; D possibly corresponds to TRBD1 (6 bases). Germline lookup yields CDR1 MNHNS and CDR2 SASEGT. With 4 bases removed from V and 4 bases from J, the gap between germline ends came to 11 bases. The CDR3 sequence is 14 residues long. The CDR3 nucleotides read TGTGCCAGCAGTGGGAATACAGGGAATCAGCCCCAGCATTTT. Its translation is CASSGNTGNQPQHF.

The V and J genes are TRBV5-6 and TRBJ2-1, with D perhaps TRBD2 (5 bases). The V gene's germline CDR1 is SGHDT and CDR2 YYEEEE. The length of the CDR3 is 12 residues. Deletions cut 5 bases from V and 12 bases from J, with 15 bases between. This CDR3 is CASSPAEAGQFF. CDR3 sequence (DNA): TGTGCCAGCAGTCCCGCGGAGGCTGGGCAGTTCTTC.

This chain joins TRBV2 and TRBJ2-1, with D perhaps matching TRBD1 (6 bases). Trimming pared 4 bases from V and 4 bases from J, leaving 14 bases between. The CDR3 is made up of 15 amino acids. Germline V gives CDR1 SNHLY, CDR2 FYNNEI. DNA of the CDR3: TGTGCCAGCAGTGTAGGGCAGGGGCTTTACAATGAGCAGTTCTTC. As protein: CASSVGQGLYNEQFF.

The rearrangement uses TRBV7-9 and TRBJ1-3; D is perhaps TRBD1 (6 bases). V was cut by 2 bases and J by 0 bases, with 17 bases left in between. The CDR3 is 18 amino acids. Germline loops: CDR1 SEHNR, CDR2 FQNEAQ (reference sequence). The CDR3 DNA reads as TGTGCCAGCAGCTTATCTACAGGTTGGACAGCCTCTGGAAACACCATATATTTT. Encoded protein: CASSLSTGWTASGNTIYF.

This clone has only a few counts. The rearrangement links TRBV2 to TRBJ1-1; D perhaps matches TRBD1 (5 bases). CDR1 is SNHLY and CDR2 is FYNNEI in the germline V gene. V lost 7 bases and J lost 2, with 14 bases in between. The CDR3 sequence is 14 residues long. The CDR3 nucleotides are TGTGCCAGCACTGGGGCCAGGGTTAACACTGAAGCTTTCTTT. Protein: CASTGARVNTEAFF.

V gene TRBV12-5 combines with J gene TRBJ2-7; possible D gene TRBD2, 5 bases. The CDR3 loop spans 13 amino acids. Germline CDR1 reads LGHNT; CDR2 reads FRNRAP. Trimming pared 0 bases from V and 7 bases from J, leaving 10 bases between. Here the CDR3 DNA reads TGTGCTAGTGGTTTGGTCCTCGAGGGAGAGCAGTACTTC. Translating gives CASGLVLEGEQYF.

This clone appeared a single time. This chain uses TRBV7-9 with TRBJ2-7; D remains ambiguous. Germline CDR1 is SEHNR and CDR2 is FQNEAQ (reference sequence). V gave up 5 bases and J gave up 4 bases, with 6 bases separating them. The CDR3 has 11 amino acids. CDR3 coding DNA: TGTGCCAGCAGCCGCGAGTACGAGCAGTACTTC. Amino acid sequence: CASSREYEQYF.

The V gene is TRBV2, the J gene TRBJ2-4, with 7 bases that match TRBD1. The CDR3 is 16 amino acids. V lost 0 bases to trimming and J lost 0 bases; unmatched junction nucleotides: 2. Per germline, CDR1 SNHLY and CDR2 FYNNEI. The CDR3 spells CASSEARGRAKNIQYF. CDR3 in DNA: TGTGCCAGCAGTGAAGCAAGGGGGCGAGCCAAAAACATTCAGTACTTC.

The chain couples TRBV6-6 to TRBJ2-7, with 11 nucleotides matching TRBD2. The CDR3 has 13 residues. V lost 5 bases to trimming and J lost 8 bases; unmatched junction nucleotides: 5. Germline CDR1 reads MNHNY; CDR2 reads SVGAGI (reference sequence). The CDR3 sequence is CASSNRLAGQQYF. CDR3 sequence (DNA): TGTGCCAGCAGTAACCGACTAGCGGGACAGCAGTACTTC.

V usage is TRBV5-6 and J usage is TRBJ2-7; 9 bases map to TRBD2. V was pared by 0 bases and J by 2 bases, with 3 bases of the junction left unmatched. There are 15 residues in the CDR3. Germline V lookup: CDR1 SGHDT, CDR2 YYEEEE. CDR3 bases: TGTGCCAGCAGCTTGGGACTAGCGGAGACCTACGAGCAGTACTTC. Translating gives CASSLGLAETYEQYF.

This clone was seen just once. The J gene is TRBJ1-1, the V gene TRBV2; a possible D gene is TRBD1 (5 bases). The germline V gene encodes CDR1 SNHLY and CDR2 FYNNEI. This CDR3 has 15 residues. Between the trimmed V and J ends, which lost 4 bases and 1 base, there was a span of 13 bases. The CDR3 region has the DNA TGTGCCAGCAGTGCCCAAGGGGCGGCGAACACTGAAGCTTTCTTT. Protein sequence: CASSAQGAANTEAFF.

This clone was recorded once. V gene TRBV29-1 combines with J gene TRBJ2-1, with TRBD2 as a possible D gene (6 bases). V was shortened by 8 bases and J by 2 bases, with 16 bases between the two germline ends. This CDR3 has 14 amino acids. The V gene's germline CDR1 is SQVTM and CDR2 ANQGSEA. The CDR3 coding sequence is TGCAGCTCTTCAGGGACTGTCACCTACAATGAGCAGTTCTTC. It translates to CSSSGTVTYNEQFF.

This rearrangement joins TRBV7-8 to TRBJ2-2; D gene ambiguous. V gave up 7 bases and J gave up 5 bases, with 14 bases separating them. CDR1 is SGHVS, CDR2 FQNEAQ, per germline. The CDR3 spans 14 residues. CDR3 sequence: CASTLDEITGELFF. CDR3 in DNA: TGTGCCAGCACCCTCGATGAGATTACCGGGGAGCTGTTTTTT. The whole variable domain, remainder taken from reference TRBV7-8 and TRBJ2-2, is GAGVSQSPRYKVAKRGQDVALRCDPISGHVSLFWYQQALGQGPEFLTYFQNEAQLDKSGLPSDRFFAERPEGSVSTLKIQRTQQEDSAVYLCASTLDEITGELFFGEGSRLTVL.

This sequence joins TRBV28 and TRBJ2-7, with unresolved D. Trimming removed 6 bases from V and 6 bases from J, with 15 bases in between. Per the germline V gene, CDR1 is MDHEN and CDR2 is SYDVKM. The CDR3 totals 13 residues. The chain's CDR3 is CASSSPGRAEQYF. In nucleotides, the CDR3 is TGTGCCAGCAGCTCCCCTGGGCGAGCCGAGCAGTACTTC.

The CDR3 DNA is TGTGCCAGCAGCGTAGAGGCAGGGTGGGGCACTGAAGCTTTCTTT. Amino acid sequence: CASSVEAGWGTEAFF. The V gene is TRBV9, the J gene TRBJ1-1, with D perhaps TRBD1 (5 bases). This CDR3 is 15 amino acids long. Germline V gene sequence: CDR1 SGDLS, CDR2 YYNGEE. The V gene lost 0 bases and the J gene lost 4 bases, with 13 bases spanning the gap.

The chain uses TRBV2 and TRBJ2-7, with D maybe TRBD1 (6 bases). CDR1 SNHLY and CDR2 FYNNEI come from the germline V gene. The CDR3 contains 14 residues. V was cut by 6 bases and J by 2 bases, with 14 bases left in between. In DNA form, the CDR3 reads TGTGCCAGCAGAGGGGACATAGGAGCCTACGAGCAGTACTTC. Its translation: CASRGDIGAYEQYF.

The genes are TRBV7-2 and TRBJ2-3; no clear D gene. There are 15 residues in the CDR3. Deletions cut 0 bases from V and 0 bases from J, with 7 bases between. Germline assignment: CDR1 SGHTA and CDR2 FQGNSA. The CDR3 nucleotides are TGTGCCAGCAGCTTAGCTCTAGGAAGCACAGATACGCAGTATTTT. Translating it yields CASSLALGSTDTQYF.

The table lists this clone with a count of one. The rearrangement links TRBV28 to TRBJ2-1, with TRBD2 identical over 7 bases. Germline CDR1 reads MDHEN; CDR2 reads SYDVKM. V dropped 5 bases and J dropped 5; count of bases not matched to a gene: 12. The CDR3 is made up of 16 amino acids. The CDR3 protein is CASSPAEASGDNEQFF. For the CDR3, the DNA is TGTGCCAGCAGTCCCGCCGAGGCTAGCGGAGACAATGAGCAGTTCTTC. Full variable domain (rest looked up from reference TRBV28 and TRBJ2-1): DVKVTQSSRYLVKRTGEKVFLECVQDMDHENMFWYRQDPGLGLRLIYFSYDVKMKEKGDIPEGYSVSREKKERFSLILESASTNQTSMYLCASSPAEASGDNEQFFGPGTRLTVL.

This clone was recorded once. The CDR3 DNA is TGTGCCAGCAGATCGTTAGCGGGAGGACAGGAGACCCAGTACTTC. Translated, it gives CASRSLAGGQETQYF. The gene calls are TRBV27 and TRBJ2-5; TRBD2 aligns across 10 bases. The CDR3 extends over 15 amino acids. The germline CDR1 and CDR2 sequences are MNHEY and SMNVEV (reference sequence). The V and J ends lost 6 bases and 5 bases, in that order; junction bases with no gene match: 9.

The V gene is TRBV5-1, the J gene TRBJ2-1, with a tentative D call TRBD1 (5 bases). Trimming removed 7 bases from V and 2 bases from J, with 13 bases in between. There are 14 residues in the CDR3. Germline lookup yields CDR1 SGHRS and CDR2 YFSETQ. The CDR3 DNA is TGCGCCAGCTCAGAGGCAGGGCCCTACAATGAGCAGTTCTTC. Amino acids: CASSEAGPYNEQFF.

The chain couples TRBV2 to TRBJ1-4; TRBD1 is a possible D gene (5 bases). Trimming cost V 4 bases and J 0 bases, with 9 bases left between them. CDR1 is SNHLY, CDR2 FYNNEI, per germline. The CDR3 has 15 residues. CDR3 sequence: CASSVGGATNEKLFF. The CDR3 DNA reads as TGTGCCAGCAGTGTGGGAGGGGCAACTAATGAAAAACTGTTTTTT.

J is TRBJ2-5 and V is TRBV5-1; D is possibly TRBD1 (6 bases). V was cut by 4 bases and J by 5 bases, with 18 bases left in between. This CDR3 has 15 residues. Germline V CDR1 and CDR2: SGHRS, YFSETQ. CDR3 amino acids: CASSPTTGRAETQYF. The CDR3, as DNA: TGCGCCAGCAGCCCCACTACAGGGCGGGCGGAGACCCAGTACTTC.

V is TRBV7-2 and J is TRBJ2-7, with TRBD1 matching over 9 bases. This CDR3 is 15 amino acids long. Germline CDR1 SGHTA, CDR2 FQGNSA. The V segment lost 2 bases and the J segment 6 bases; nucleotides outside the gene matches: 8. The CDR3 here is CASSLWLGQGIEQYF. The CDR3 nucleotides read TGTGCCAGCAGCTTATGGCTGGGACAGGGTATCGAGCAGTACTTC.

This chain joins TRBV28 and TRBJ1-1, with TRBD1 matching 8 bases. This CDR3 contains 13 residues. The germline gives CDR1 MDHEN, CDR2 SYDVKM. With V trimmed by 6 bases and J by 5 bases, 5 bases remained unmatched. The CDR3 loop reads CASSSGGQTEAFF. In DNA, the CDR3 is TGTGCCAGCAGCTCAGGGGGCCAGACTGAAGCTTTCTTT.

J is TRBJ2-1 and V is TRBV5-1; D might be TRBD2 (7 bases). The germline V gene encodes CDR1 SGHRS and CDR2 YFSETQ. The V end lost 0 bases, the J end lost 4 bases, and 11 bases lay between the germline ends. The CDR3 consists of 15 residues. In DNA, the CDR3 is TGCGCCAGCAGCTTGGAGGGGGGGCAGTACAATGAGCAGTTCTTC. It yields the protein CASSLEGGQYNEQFF.

The gene calls are TRBV29-1 and TRBJ2-7; D not certain. The germline gives CDR1 SQVTM, CDR2 ANQGSEA. Trimming took off 2 bases at V and 0 bases at J, with 11 bases between the two ends. CDR3 length: 14 residues. The CDR3 DNA follows: TGCAGCGTTGAACCCGGTCCGAGCTCCTACGAGCAGTACTTC. Translation gives CSVEPGPSSYEQYF.

V and J are TRBV5-1 and TRBJ2-7; 10 bases agree with TRBD2. The length of the CDR3 is 15 residues. J gave up 1 base and V 2 bases, and 3 bases lay outside the gene matches. Germline values: CDR1 SGHRS, CDR2 YFSETQ. The CDR3 DNA reads TGCGCCAGCAGCTTAATAGCGGGGGGATCCTACGAGCAGTACTTC. This gives the protein CASSLIAGGSYEQYF.

There are a few counts of this clone. This chain links TRBV2 with TRBJ2-4; 12 bases align to TRBD2. The V segment lost 5 bases and the J segment 2 bases; nucleotides outside the gene matches: 1. The CDR3 spans 15 residues. Germline V lookup: CDR1 SNHLY, CDR2 FYNNEI. As DNA, the CDR3 is TGTGCCAGCAGTTGGACTAGCGGGACCAAAAACATTCAGTACTTC. Translated: CASSWTSGTKNIQYF.

This clone appeared a few times. CDR3: CASSIRTAAGDTQYF. CDR3 nucleotide sequence: TGTGCCAGTAGTATCAGGACTGCCGCCGGAGATACGCAGTATTTT. This sequence joins TRBV19 and TRBJ2-3; D is perhaps TRBD2 (5 bases). In germline, CDR1 is LNHDA, CDR2 SQIVND (reference sequence). CDR3 length equals 15 residues. Trimming stripped 3 bases from V and 5 bases from J, with 15 bases between.